This is a list of T cell receptor beta chains from one sample in a study of a mutant IDH1 vaccine in newly diagnosed glioma. Method: immunoSEQ multiplex PCR; TCRdb's copy keeps in-frame clones and lacks some. The sample has 95,000 to 100,000 clones, 80% to 90% seen once. Here the sequenced sample was PBMCs, taken from a glioma patient treated with radiotherapy, temozolomide or both. The receptors originated from a woman in her forties or fifties with glioma. CDR3s include the opening cysteine and the closing phenylalanine or tryptophan. The D gene is left open where the match is weak. Clone sizes are given selectively: once, few, many, or a class where the clone is expanded.

>TRBV5-1|TRBJ1-3|.|.
CASTPTGASGNTIYF
TGCGCCAGCACCCCCACGGGGGCCTCTGGAAACACCATATATTTT
>TRBV6-1|TRBJ2-7|.|.
CASRAWGKLEQYF
TGTGCCAGCAGGGCATGGGGGAAGCTCGAGCAGTACTTC
>TRBV20-1|TRBJ2-7|.|.
CSARGGLEQYF
TGCAGTGCTAGGGGGGGATTGGAGCAGTACTTC
>TRBV18|TRBJ2-7|.|.
CASSRQVAYEQYF
TGTGCCAGCTCAAGACAGGTAGCCTACGAGCAGTACTTC
>TRBV7-6|TRBJ1-4|.|.
CASSLVPRVTDEKLFF
TGTGCCAGCAGCTTAGTCCCCAGGGTTACGGACGAAAAACTGTTTTTT
>TRBV9|TRBJ1-1|.|.
CASSVDYSWNEAFF
TGTGCCAGCAGCGTAGATTACAGTTGGAATGAAGCTTTCTTT
>TRBV18|TRBJ1-1|.|TRBD1
CASTRDRGTEAFF
TGTGCCAGCACGAGAGACAGGGGCACTGAAGCTTTCTTT
>TRBV28|TRBJ2-5|.|.
CASSLYAVQETQYF
TGTGCCAGCAGTTTATACGCGGTTCAAGAGACCCAGTACTTC
>TRBV7-9|TRBJ2-6|.|.
CASSSQNGQLSGANVLTF
TGTGCCAGCAGCTCGCAAAATGGACAACTCTCTGGGGCCAACGTCCTGACTTTC
>TRBV9|TRBJ1-3|.|.
CASSVGGFSGNTIYF
TGTGCCAGCAGCGTAGGTGGTTTCTCTGGAAACACCATATATTTT
>TRBV5-1|TRBJ1-5|.|TRBD1
CASSPTGLGNQPQHF
TGCGCCAGCAGCCCGACAGGGTTGGGCAATCAGCCCCAGCATTTT
>TRBV7-9|TRBJ2-2|.|.
CASSSAPIITGELFF
TGTGCCAGCAGCTCGGCCCCTATTATAACCGGGGAGCTGTTTTTT
>TRBV14|TRBJ2-3|.|TRBD2
CASSQTLAGTDTQYF
TGTGCCAGCAGCCAAACTCTAGCGGGCACAGATACGCAGTATTTT
>TRBV28|TRBJ1-5|.|TRBD1
CASSTTGGGNQPQHF
TGTGCCAGCAGTACAACAGGGGGCGGGAATCAGCCCCAGCATTTT
>TRBV5-1|TRBJ2-3|.|TRBD1
CASSSGTGGFTDTQYF
TGCGCCAGCAGCTCAGGGACAGGGGGCTTTACAGATACGCAGTATTTT
>TRBV19|TRBJ1-5|many|.
CASSINSAGGQPQHF
TGTGCCAGTAGTATAAATTCCGCGGGAGGTCAGCCCCAGCATTTT
>TRBV6-1|TRBJ1-5|.|.
CASSYNLAQHF
TGTGCCAGCAGTTACAACCTCGCCCAGCATTTT
>TRBV6-6|TRBJ1-5|.|TRBD1
CATYLQGVFNQPQHF
TGTGCCACCTATCTTCAGGGGGTTTTTAATCAGCCCCAGCATTTT
>TRBV6-5|TRBJ1-5|.|.
CANSPWENQPQHF
TGTGCCAACAGTCCCTGGGAGAATCAGCCCCAGCATTTT
>TRBV6-1|TRBJ2-7|.|TRBD2
CASSEFGGVTSYEQYF
TGTGCCAGCAGTGAATTTGGGGGGGTGACCTCCTACGAGCAGTACTTC
>TRBV29-1|TRBJ1-1|few|.
CSVANTEAFF
TGCAGCGTTGCTAACACTGAAGCTTTCTTT
>TRBV18|TRBJ2-1|.|TRBD2
CASSLGGRGTSIRYNEQFF
TGTGCCAGCTCTCTGGGGGGCCGCGGGACTAGCATACGCTACAATGAGCAGTTCTTC
>TRBV27|TRBJ2-5|.|.
CASSSGAGRIQETQYF
TGTGCCAGCAGTTCGGGGGCAGGGAGGATCCAAGAGACCCAGTACTTC
>TRBV7-8|TRBJ2-2|.|TRBD2
CASSQSGRNSGELFF
TGTGCCAGCAGCCAAAGCGGGAGAAATTCCGGGGAGCTGTTTTTT
>TRBV5-1|TRBJ2-3|.|.
CASSFVGGAADTQYF
TGCGCCAGCAGCTTTGTGGGGGGCGCCGCAGATACGCAGTATTTT
>TRBV4-1|TRBJ1-1|.|.
CASSLPVGGTEAFF
TGCGCCAGCAGCCTCCCAGTGGGCGGCACTGAAGCTTTCTTT
>TRBV5-1|TRBJ2-2|.|.
CASSPPGTVVSGELFF
TGCGCCAGCAGCCCACCCGGGACCGTAGTCTCCGGGGAGCTGTTTTTT
>TRBV5-1|TRBJ2-2|.|TRBD1
CASSRGTGLIGELFF
TGCGCCAGCAGCCGCGGGACAGGGTTAATCGGGGAGCTGTTTTTT
>TRBV15|TRBJ1-5|.|TRBD1
CATSRDKFDRGNQPQHF
TGTGCCACCAGCAGAGATAAGTTCGACAGGGGAAATCAGCCCCAGCATTTT
>TRBV28|TRBJ2-3|.|.
CASSLGGPSTDTQYF
TGTGCCAGCAGTTTAGGCGGCCCTAGCACAGATACGCAGTATTTT
>TRBV15|TRBJ2-5|.|.
CATSRDRQELRTQYF
TGTGCCACCAGCAGAGATCGACAGGAGCTACGGACCCAGTACTTC
>TRBV11-2|TRBJ2-5|.|TRBD1
CASSPRTGTATQYF
TGTGCCAGCAGCCCTCGGACAGGGACGGCGACCCAGTACTTC
>TRBV6-5|TRBJ2-5|.|TRBD2
CASSSLSGSAETQYF
TGTGCCAGCAGTTCCCTTAGCGGGAGTGCAGAGACCCAGTACTTC
>TRBV27|TRBJ1-2|.|.
CASSPGGAGYTF
TGTGCCAGCAGCCCCGGGGGGGCTGGCTACACCTTC
>TRBV5-1|TRBJ2-5|.|TRBD2
CASSPFWEGETQYF
TGCGCCAGCAGCCCCTTTTGGGAGGGGGAGACCCAGTACTTC
>TRBV5-1|TRBJ2-3|.|TRBD2
CASGVTSGSPPDTQYF
TGCGCCAGCGGAGTAACTAGCGGGAGTCCTCCAGATACGCAGTATTTT
>TRBV19|TRBJ2-7|.|TRBD2
CASSILDGRGSEQYF
TGTGCCAGTAGTATTCTCGACGGGCGGGGGTCCGAGCAGTACTTC
>TRBV4-2|TRBJ2-7|.|.
CASSQDEDSPYEQYF
TGTGCCAGCAGCCAAGATGAAGACAGCCCCTACGAGCAGTACTTC
>TRBV4-1|TRBJ1-4|.|.
CASSQWGRGGNEEKLFF
TGCGCCAGCAGCCAATGGGGAAGGGGGGGCAATGAGGAAAAACTGTTTTTT
>TRBV2|TRBJ2-3|once|.
CASSQRVIDTQYF
TGTGCCAGCAGCCAGAGGGTGATTGATACGCAGTATTTT
>TRBV4-2|TRBJ2-3|.|.
CASSDTLGENTQYF
TGTGCCAGCAGCGACACACTAGGCGAAAATACGCAGTATTTT
>TRBV14|TRBJ2-2|once|.
CASSQDRLNTGELFF
TGTGCCAGCAGCCAAGATCGACTTAACACCGGGGAGCTGTTTTTT
>TRBV29-1|TRBJ2-7|.|.
CSVQRDSYEQYF
TGCAGCGTCCAGCGTGACTCTTACGAGCAGTACTTC